The sequence of this TCR beta chain was determined in a study of shared T cell receptors in the human thymus. Germline V gene data show CDR1 as SGHAT and CDR2 as FQNNGV. V shed 1 base, J shed 7 bases, and the junction held 10 bases outside the gene matches. There are 16 residues in the CDR3. Generated by immunoSEQ multiplex PCR, the TCRdb table keeps only in-frame clones and is missing some. Among hundreds of thousands of clones listed, roughly 74% were seen once. This sample was shared with a second study, whose subject was human thymus T cells.

The specimen sequenced was thymocytes. The receptor was isolated from a boy younger than two with a congenital heart defect. The chain uses TRBV11-2 and TRBJ2-5, with 9 bases identical to TRBD2. The CDR3 protein is CASSLGFRTSVGTQYF. CDR3 nucleotide sequence: TGTGCCAGCAGCTTAGGATTTAGGACTAGCGTCGGGACCCAGTACTTC. The entire variable domain, with the rest obtained from reference TRBV11-2 and TRBJ2-5, is as follows: EAGVAQSPRYKIIEKRQSVAFWCNPISGHATLYWYQQILGQGPKLLIQFQNNGVVDDSQLPKDRFSAERLKGVDSTLKIQPAKLEDSAVYLCASSLGFRTSVGTQYFGPGTRLLVL.